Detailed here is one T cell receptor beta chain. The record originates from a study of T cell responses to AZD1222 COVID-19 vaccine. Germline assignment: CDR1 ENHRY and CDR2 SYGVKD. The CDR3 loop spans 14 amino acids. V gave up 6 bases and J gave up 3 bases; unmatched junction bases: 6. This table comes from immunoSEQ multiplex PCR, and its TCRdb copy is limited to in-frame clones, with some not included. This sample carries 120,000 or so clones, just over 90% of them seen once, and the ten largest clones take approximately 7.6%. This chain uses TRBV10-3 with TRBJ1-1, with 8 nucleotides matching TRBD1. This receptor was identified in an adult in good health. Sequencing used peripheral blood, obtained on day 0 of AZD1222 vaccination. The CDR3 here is CAIRGGQAHTEAFF. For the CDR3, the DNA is TGTGCCATCAGGGGGGGACAGGCACACACTGAAGCTTTCTTT.